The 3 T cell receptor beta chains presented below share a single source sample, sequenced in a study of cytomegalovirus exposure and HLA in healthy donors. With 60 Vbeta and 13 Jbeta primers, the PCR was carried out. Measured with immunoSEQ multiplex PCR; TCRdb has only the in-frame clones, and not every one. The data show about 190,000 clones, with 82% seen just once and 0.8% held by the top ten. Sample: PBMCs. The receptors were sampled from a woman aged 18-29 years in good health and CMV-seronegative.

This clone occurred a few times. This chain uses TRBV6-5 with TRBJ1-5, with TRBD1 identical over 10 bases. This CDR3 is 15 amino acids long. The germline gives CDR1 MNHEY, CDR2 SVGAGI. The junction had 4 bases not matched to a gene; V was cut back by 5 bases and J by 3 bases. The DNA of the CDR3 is TGTGCCAGCAGTGTTGGGACAGGGGACAATCAGCCCCAGCATTTT. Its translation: CASSVGTGDNQPQHF.

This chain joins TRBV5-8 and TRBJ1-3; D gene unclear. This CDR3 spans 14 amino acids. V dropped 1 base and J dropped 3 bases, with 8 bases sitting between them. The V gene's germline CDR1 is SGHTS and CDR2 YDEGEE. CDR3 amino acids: CASSLYSSGNTIYF. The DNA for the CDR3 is TGTGCCAGCAGCTTGTATTCGAGTGGAAACACCATATATTTT.

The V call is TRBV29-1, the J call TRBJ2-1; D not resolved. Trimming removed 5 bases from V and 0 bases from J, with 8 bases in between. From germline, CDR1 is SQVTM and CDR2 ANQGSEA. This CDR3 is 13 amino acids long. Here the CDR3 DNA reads TGCAGCGTTAAACAGAGCTCCTACAATGAGCAGTTCTTC. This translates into CSVKQSSYNEQFF.